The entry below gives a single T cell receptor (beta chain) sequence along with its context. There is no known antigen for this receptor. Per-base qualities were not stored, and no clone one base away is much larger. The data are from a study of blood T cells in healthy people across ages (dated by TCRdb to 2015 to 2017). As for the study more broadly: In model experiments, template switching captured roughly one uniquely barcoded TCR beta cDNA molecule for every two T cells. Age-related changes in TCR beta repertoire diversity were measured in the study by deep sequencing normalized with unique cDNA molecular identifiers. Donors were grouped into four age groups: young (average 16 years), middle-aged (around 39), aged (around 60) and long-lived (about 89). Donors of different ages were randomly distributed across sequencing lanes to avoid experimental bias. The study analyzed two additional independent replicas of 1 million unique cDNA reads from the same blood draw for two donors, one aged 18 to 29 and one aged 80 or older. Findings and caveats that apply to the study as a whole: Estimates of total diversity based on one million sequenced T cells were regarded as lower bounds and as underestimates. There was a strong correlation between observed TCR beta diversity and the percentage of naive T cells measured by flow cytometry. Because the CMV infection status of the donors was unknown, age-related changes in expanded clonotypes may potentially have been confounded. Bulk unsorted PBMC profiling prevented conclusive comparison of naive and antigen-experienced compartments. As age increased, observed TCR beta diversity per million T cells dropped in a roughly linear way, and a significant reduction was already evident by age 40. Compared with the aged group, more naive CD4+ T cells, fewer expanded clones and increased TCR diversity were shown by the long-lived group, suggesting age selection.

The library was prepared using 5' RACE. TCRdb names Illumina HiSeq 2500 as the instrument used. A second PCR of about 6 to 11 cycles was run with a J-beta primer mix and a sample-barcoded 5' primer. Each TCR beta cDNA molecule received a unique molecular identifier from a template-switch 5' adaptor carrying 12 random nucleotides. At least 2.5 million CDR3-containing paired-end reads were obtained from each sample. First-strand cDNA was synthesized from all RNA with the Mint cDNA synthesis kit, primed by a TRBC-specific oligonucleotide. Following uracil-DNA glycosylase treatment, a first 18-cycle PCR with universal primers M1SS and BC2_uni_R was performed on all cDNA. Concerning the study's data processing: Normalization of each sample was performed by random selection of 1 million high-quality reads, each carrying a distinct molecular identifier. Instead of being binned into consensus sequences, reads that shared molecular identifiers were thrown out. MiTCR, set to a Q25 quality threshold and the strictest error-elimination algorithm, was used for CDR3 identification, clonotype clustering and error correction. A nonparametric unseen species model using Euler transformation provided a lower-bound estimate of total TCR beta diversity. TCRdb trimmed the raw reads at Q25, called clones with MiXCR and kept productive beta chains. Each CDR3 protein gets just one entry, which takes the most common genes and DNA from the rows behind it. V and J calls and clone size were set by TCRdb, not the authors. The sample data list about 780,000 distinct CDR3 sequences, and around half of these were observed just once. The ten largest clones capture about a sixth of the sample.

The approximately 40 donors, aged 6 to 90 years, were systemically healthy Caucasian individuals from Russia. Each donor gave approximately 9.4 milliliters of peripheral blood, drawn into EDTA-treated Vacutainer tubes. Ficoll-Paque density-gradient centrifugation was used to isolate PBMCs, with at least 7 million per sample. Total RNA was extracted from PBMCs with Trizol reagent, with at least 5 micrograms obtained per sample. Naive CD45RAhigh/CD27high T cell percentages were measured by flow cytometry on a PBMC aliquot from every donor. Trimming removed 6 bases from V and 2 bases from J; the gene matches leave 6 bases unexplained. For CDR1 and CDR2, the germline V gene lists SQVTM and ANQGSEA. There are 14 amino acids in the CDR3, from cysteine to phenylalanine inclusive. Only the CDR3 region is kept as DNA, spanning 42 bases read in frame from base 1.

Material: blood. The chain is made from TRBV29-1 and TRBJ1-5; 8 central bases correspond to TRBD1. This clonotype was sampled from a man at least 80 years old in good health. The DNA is TGCAGCGTCGACACGACAGGGGGCAATCAGCCCCAGCATTTT. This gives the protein CSVDTTGGNQPQHF.